What follows are 19 T cell receptor beta chains derived from one specimen sequenced in a study of cytomegalovirus exposure and HLA in healthy donors. PCR amplification relied on 60 Vbeta primers (plus 13 Jbeta primers). Clones were sequenced by immunoSEQ multiplex PCR, and TCRdb holds only the in-frame ones, with some missing. The sample consists of approximately 140,000 clones, about 86% of them appearing once. The specimen was PBMCs. These receptor sequences come from a middle-aged man in good health and CMV-seropositive.

This chain uses TRBV9 with TRBJ1-6; TRBD1 matches 9 bases. The CDR3 is 18 residues long. The trim removed 0 bases at V and 10 bases at J, leaving 14 bases unmatched. Germline values: CDR1 SGDLS, CDR2 YYNGEE. The chain's CDR3 is CASSVGARDRARGSPLHF. As DNA, the CDR3 is TGTGCCAGCAGCGTAGGAGCGCGGGACAGGGCCCGGGGGTCACCCCTCCACTTT.

The chain links TRBV28 to TRBJ1-2; D gene ambiguous. V dropped 4 bases and J dropped 4 bases, with 7 bases sitting between them. This CDR3 has 12 residues. Per the germline V gene, CDR1 is MDHEN and CDR2 is SYDVKM. CDR3: CASSYWSYGYTF. DNA for the CDR3: TGTGCCAGCAGTTATTGGAGCTATGGCTACACCTTC.

About this clone: Other DNA sequences within the sample encode an identical CDR3. This chain joins TRBV9 and TRBJ2-2; tentatively, D is TRBD1 (5 bases). V dropped 0 bases and J dropped 5 bases, with 11 bases sitting between them. The CDR3 is made up of 15 amino acids. Germline-derived CDR1 and CDR2 are SGDLS and YYNGEE. The CDR3 coding sequence is TGTGCCAGCAGCGTAGGGCAGGGTGGGACCGGGGAGCTGTTTTTT. Translating it yields CASSVGQGGTGELFF.

The chain couples TRBV4-3 to TRBJ2-5, with TRBD2 matching 10 bases. The germline V gene has CDR1 LGHNA and CDR2 YSLEER. The CDR3 runs 18 residues. Unmatched junction bases numbered 11, after V lost 2 bases and J lost 2 bases. The CDR3 here is CASSQYHSGGARQETQYF. CDR3 nucleotides: TGCGCCAGCAGCCAATACCACAGCGGGGGGGCTCGGCAAGAGACCCAGTACTTC.

V gene TRBV6-1 combines with J gene TRBJ1-1; D is perhaps TRBD1 (6 bases). The V end was cut by 5 bases, the J end by 3 bases, with 16 bases between. The CDR3 spans 15 residues. Germline values: CDR1 MNHNS, CDR2 SASEGT. CDR3 in DNA: TGTGCCAGCAGTTTAGAACAGGGTAGGGACACTGAAGCTTTCTTT. Translation: CASSLEQGRDTEAFF.

This clone is a singleton in its sample. V and J are TRBV11-3 and TRBJ1-1; maybe TRBD1 (5 bases). V lost 5 bases, J lost 4 bases, and 14 bases lay in between. The CDR3 is 14 amino acids. Germline-derived CDR1 and CDR2 are SGHNT and YENEEA. CDR3 loop: CASSARQRSTEAFF. In nucleotides, the CDR3 is TGTGCCAGCAGCGCCCGACAGAGGAGCACTGAAGCTTTCTTT.

Regarding this clone: The same CDR3 can be traced to other DNA sequences in this sample. The chain couples TRBV6-6 to TRBJ2-7; TRBD2 agrees at 7 bases. V lost 5 bases to trimming and J lost 5 bases; unmatched junction nucleotides: 3. The CDR3 totals 12 residues. CDR1 is MNHNY and CDR2 is SVGAGI in the germline V gene (reference sequence). CDR3 in amino acids: CASSPSGNEQYF. In nucleotides, the CDR3 is TGTGCCAGCAGTCCTAGCGGCAACGAGCAGTACTTC.

The chain recombines TRBV2 with TRBJ2-5, with D maybe TRBD2 (5 bases). Trimming left V 7 bases short and J 2 bases short, with 14 bases between. This CDR3 has 14 residues. Germline V gives CDR1 SNHLY, CDR2 FYNNEI. The CDR3: CASNEGRSQETQYF. Here the CDR3 DNA reads TGTGCCAGCAACGAGGGCAGATCTCAAGAGACCCAGTACTTC.

The chain has TRBV5-1 and TRBJ2-5, with 7 bases fitting TRBD1. The better agreement between TRBJ2-7 and the DNA end casts doubt on the J call. From germline, CDR1 is SGHRS and CDR2 YFSETQ. CDR3 size: 15 residues. CDR3 in amino acids: CASSYVTGSSYEQYF. The DNA for the CDR3 is TGCGCCAGCAGCTACGTGACAGGGAGCTCCTACGAGCAGTACTTC.

This clone turned up a few times. The gene calls are TRBV27 and TRBJ1-2, with 10 bases lining up with TRBD1. The CDR3 totals 16 residues. The germline V gene encodes CDR1 MNHEY and CDR2 SMNVEV (reference sequence). V gave up 5 bases and J gave up 8 bases; unmatched junction bases: 14. DNA of the CDR3: TGTGCCAGCAGTCCGTATGGGGACAGGGGAAGACGGGGCTACACCTTC. Protein product: CASSPYGDRGRRGYTF.

The V and J genes are TRBV6-1 and TRBJ2-7; 12 bases fit TRBD2. The CDR3 runs 13 residues. In germline, CDR1 is MNHNS, CDR2 SASEGT. The V and J ends lost 10 bases and 6 bases, in that order; junction bases with no gene match: 7. As DNA, the CDR3 is TGTGCCACCGCTCTAGCGGGAGGGCCCGAGCAGTACTTC. Protein product: CATALAGGPEQYF.

The chain combines TRBV7-2 with TRBJ1-2; 8 bases are shared with TRBD1. The CDR3 spans 14 residues. V was pared by 6 bases and J by 8 bases, with 11 bases of the junction left unmatched. Germline V CDR1 and CDR2: SGHTA, FQGNSA. CDR3 nucleotides: TGTGCCAGCAGACTACCCGGACAGGGCGGAGGCTACACCTTC. Its protein product is CASRLPGQGGGYTF.

This sequence joins TRBV9 and TRBJ1-2; no firm D call. Germline-derived CDR1 and CDR2 are SGDLS and YYNGEE. The CDR3 extends over 12 amino acids. V was trimmed by 7 bases and J by 8 bases, leaving 15 bases between them. The CDR3 DNA sequence: TGTGCCAGCGGCGCACGGGATAGCGGCTACACCTTC. Its translation is CASGARDSGYTF.

The V gene is TRBV7-9, the J gene TRBJ2-5; D is ambiguous. Trimming stripped 1 base from V and 1 base from J, with 10 bases between. Germline V gene lookup returns CDR1 SEHNR and CDR2 FQNEAQ (reference sequence). The CDR3 spans 15 residues. CDR3 coding DNA: TGTGCCAGCAGCTTAGGGGCTGTTTCCCAAGAGACCCAGTACTTC. Its translation is CASSLGAVSQETQYF.

In regard to this clone: This specimen includes other DNA sequences encoding the same CDR3. The J gene is TRBJ1-2, the V gene TRBV5-1; D is undetermined. There are 13 residues in the CDR3. Germline V gene sequence: CDR1 SGHRS, CDR2 YFSETQ. V was clipped by 4 bases and J by 3 bases, with 10 bases between them. The CDR3 DNA reads TGCGCCAGCAGCCTCGACGACTACTATGGCTACACCTTC. Its translation is CASSLDDYYGYTF. Full variable domain (outside the CDR3, taken from reference TRBV5-1 and TRBJ1-2): KAGVTQTPRYLIKTRGQQVTLSCSPISGHRSVSWYQQTPGQGLQFLFEYFSETQRNKGNFPGRFSGRQFSNSRSEMNVSTLELGDSALYLCASSLDDYYGYTFGSGTRLTVV.

The chain recombines TRBV29-1 with TRBJ2-7, with 11 bases that match TRBD2. This CDR3 region has 14 residues. CDR1 and CDR2 from the germline V gene are SQVTM and ANQGSEA. V was pared by 4 bases and J by 1 base, with 3 bases of the junction left unmatched. CDR3 sequence (DNA): TGCAGCGTTGGGGGGACTAGCGGTTCCTACGAGCAGTACTTC. Protein product: CSVGGTSGSYEQYF.

The chain combines TRBV7-9 with TRBJ1-3; 8 bases map to TRBD1. V dropped 5 bases and J dropped 3; count of bases not matched to a gene: 6. This CDR3 is 15 amino acids long. From germline, CDR1 is SEHNR and CDR2 FQNEAQ (reference sequence). In nucleotides, the CDR3 is TGTGCCAGCAGCCCGGGGACAGGAGATGGAAACACCATATATTTT. Its translation is CASSPGTGDGNTIYF.

V usage is TRBV7-9 and J usage is TRBJ1-2, with D possibly TRBD1 on 6 matching bases. CDR1 is SEHNR and CDR2 is FQNEAQ in the germline V gene (reference sequence). The ends were cut back, 1 base at V and 4 bases at J, with 10 bases in the middle. The CDR3 runs 14 residues. This chain's CDR3 is CASSLGRGGYGYTF. The DNA for the CDR3 is TGTGCCAGCAGCTTAGGACGAGGGGGCTATGGCTACACCTTC.

This chain connects TRBV19 to TRBJ1-5; D might be TRBD1 (6 bases). In germline, CDR1 is LNHDA, CDR2 SQIVND (reference sequence). With 7 bases removed from V and 4 bases from J, the gap between germline ends came to 20 bases. The CDR3 has 16 amino acids. DNA of the CDR3: TGTGCCAGTACCCCAGAACCGGGACAACTAAATCAGCCCCAGCATTTT. Encoded protein: CASTPEPGQLNQPQHF.